This TCR beta chain was sequenced for a study of cytotoxic CD8 clonotypes in ibrutinib-treated CLL. Turning to the study itself: Partial responses numbered approximately 24 and complete responses 2; after a median about six years, around 14 stayed remitted and approximately twelve progressed.

Study-wide points: The public clonotypes identified were infrequent and showed contraction or stability on treatment. Elevated clonality accompanied ibrutinib response, with a return toward baseline values at progression.

Comments on this clone: Its antigen is as yet unknown.

Generated by immunoSEQ multiplex PCR, the TCRdb table keeps only in-frame clones and is missing some. Among about 200,000 clones, around 70% were seen once, and the ten largest hold 5.5% to 6%. Germline-derived CDR1 and CDR2 are MNHNS and SASEGT. This CDR3 comprises 14 residues. The J segment lost 7 bases and the V segment lost 5 bases, leaving 5 bases of the junction unmatched. Here the sequenced sample was PBMCs, taken after 12 months of ibrutinib treatment. This clonotype originated in a human donor with chronic lymphocytic leukemia. The chain links TRBV6-1 to TRBJ2-7; 13 bases line up with TRBD2. The CDR3 here is CASSRLAGGHEQYF. The CDR3 DNA follows: TGTGCCAGCAGTAGACTAGCGGGAGGTCATGAGCAGTACTTC.